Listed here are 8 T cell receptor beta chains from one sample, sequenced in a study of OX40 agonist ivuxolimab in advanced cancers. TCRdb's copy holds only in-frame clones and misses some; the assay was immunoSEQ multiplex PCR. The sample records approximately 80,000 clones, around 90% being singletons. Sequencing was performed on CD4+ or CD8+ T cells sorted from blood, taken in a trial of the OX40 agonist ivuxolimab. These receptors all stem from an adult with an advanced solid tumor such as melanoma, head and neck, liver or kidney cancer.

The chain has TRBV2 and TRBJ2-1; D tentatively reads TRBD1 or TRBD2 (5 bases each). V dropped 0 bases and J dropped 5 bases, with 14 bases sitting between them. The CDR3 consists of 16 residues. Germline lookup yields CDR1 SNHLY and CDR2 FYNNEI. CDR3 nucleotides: TGTGCCAGCAGTGAAGCCCGGCTAGCAGGGCACAATGAGCAGTTCTTC. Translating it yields CASSEARLAGHNEQFF.

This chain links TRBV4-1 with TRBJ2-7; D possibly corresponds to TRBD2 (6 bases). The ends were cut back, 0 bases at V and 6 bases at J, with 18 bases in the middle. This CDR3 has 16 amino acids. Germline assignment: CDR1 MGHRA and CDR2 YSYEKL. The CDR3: CASSQDGVAVGFEQYF. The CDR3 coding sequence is TGCGCCAGCAGCCAAGATGGAGTAGCGGTTGGGTTCGAGCAGTACTTC.

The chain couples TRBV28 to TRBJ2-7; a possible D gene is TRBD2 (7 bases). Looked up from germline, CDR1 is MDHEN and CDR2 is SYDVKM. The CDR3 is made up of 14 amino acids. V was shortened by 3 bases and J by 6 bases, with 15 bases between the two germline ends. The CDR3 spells CASSLGGRESEQYF. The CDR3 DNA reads TGTGCCAGCAGTTTGGGGGGGCGGGAATCCGAGCAGTACTTC.

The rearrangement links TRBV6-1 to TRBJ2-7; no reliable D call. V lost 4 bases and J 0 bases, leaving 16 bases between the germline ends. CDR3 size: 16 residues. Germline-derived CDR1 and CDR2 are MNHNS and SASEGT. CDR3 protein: CASSGGRRPSSYEQYF. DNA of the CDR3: TGTGCCAGCAGTGGAGGCAGGCGCCCTAGCTCCTACGAGCAGTACTTC.

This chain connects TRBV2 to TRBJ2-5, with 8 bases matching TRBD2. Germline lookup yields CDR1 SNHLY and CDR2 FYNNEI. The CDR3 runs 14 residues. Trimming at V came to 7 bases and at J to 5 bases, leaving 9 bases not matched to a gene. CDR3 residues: CASNLAGSSETQYF. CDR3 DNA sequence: TGTGCCAGCAATCTAGCGGGCTCGTCTGAGACCCAGTACTTC.

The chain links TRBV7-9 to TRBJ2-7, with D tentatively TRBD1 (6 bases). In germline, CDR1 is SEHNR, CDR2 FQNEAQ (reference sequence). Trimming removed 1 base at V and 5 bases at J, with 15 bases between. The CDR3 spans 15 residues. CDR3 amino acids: CASSLVRQGKHEQYF. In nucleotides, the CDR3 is TGTGCCAGCAGCTTAGTTCGGCAGGGGAAACACGAGCAGTACTTC.

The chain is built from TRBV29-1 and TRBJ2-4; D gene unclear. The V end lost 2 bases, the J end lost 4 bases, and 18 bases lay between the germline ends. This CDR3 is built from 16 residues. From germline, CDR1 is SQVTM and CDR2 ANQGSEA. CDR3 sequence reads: CSVENPAGQGKNIQYF. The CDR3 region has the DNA TGCAGCGTTGAAAACCCCGCCGGTCAAGGGAAAAACATTCAGTACTTC.

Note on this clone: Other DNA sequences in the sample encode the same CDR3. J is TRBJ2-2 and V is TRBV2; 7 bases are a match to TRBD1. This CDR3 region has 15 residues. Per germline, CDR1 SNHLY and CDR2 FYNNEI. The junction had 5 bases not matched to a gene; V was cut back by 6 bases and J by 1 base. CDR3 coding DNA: TGTGCCAGCAGCGAAAGACAGGGGAACACCGGGGAGCTGTTTTTT. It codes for CASSERQGNTGELFF.